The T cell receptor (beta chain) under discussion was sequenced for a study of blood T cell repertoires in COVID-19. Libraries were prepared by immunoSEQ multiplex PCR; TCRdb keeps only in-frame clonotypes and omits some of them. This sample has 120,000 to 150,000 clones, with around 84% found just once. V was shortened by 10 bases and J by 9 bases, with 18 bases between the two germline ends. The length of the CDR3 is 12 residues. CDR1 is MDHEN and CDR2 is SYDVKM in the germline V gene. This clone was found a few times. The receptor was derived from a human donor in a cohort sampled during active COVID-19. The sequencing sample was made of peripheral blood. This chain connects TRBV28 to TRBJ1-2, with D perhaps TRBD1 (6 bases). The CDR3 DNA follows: TGTGCCATCCAAGACAGGCTATTGTGCTACACCTTC. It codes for CAIQDRLLCYTF.